Below, 3 T cell receptor beta chains from the same sample are listed, as sequenced in a study of shared clonotypes between healthy human individuals. Some clones are missing from TCRdb's copy, which holds only in-frame ones; the method was immunoSEQ multiplex PCR. The table has about 580,000 clones, roughly 98% seen once; the top ten hold 0.3%. It was CD45RO-negative cells, positively selected for CCR7, that made up naive CD8 cells, with terminally differentiated effector memory CD45RA+ cells excluded. Sequencing used naive CD8+ T cells sorted from blood. Receptors originate from a man aged 25-45 years in good health.

The chain carries TRBV9 and TRBJ2-2; D is unresolved. Deletions cut 3 bases from V and 7 bases from J, with 1 base between. CDR3 length: 10 residues. Germline lookup yields CDR1 SGDLS and CDR2 YYNGEE. The CDR3, as DNA: TGTGCCAGCAGCGGCGGGGAGCTGTTTTTT. Translation gives CASSGGELFF.

The J gene is TRBJ1-1, the V gene TRBV7-9; D is ambiguous. In germline, CDR1 is SEHNR, CDR2 FQNEAQ (reference sequence). The V end lost 5 bases, the J end lost 5 bases, and 12 bases lay between the germline ends. The CDR3 is 13 residues long. The CDR3 DNA reads TGTGCCAGCAGCGGTCGGAGTCGGACTGAAGCTTTCTTT. The encoded protein is CASSGRSRTEAFF.

This chain uses TRBV19 with TRBJ1-5, with 11 nucleotides matching TRBD1. CDR1 is LNHDA, CDR2 SQIVND, per germline (reference sequence). There are 16 residues in the CDR3. The junction had 6 bases not matched to a gene; V was cut back by 7 bases and J by 1 base. The DNA of the CDR3 is TGTGCCAGTACCCGTGGACAGGGGGCGAGCAATCAGCCCCAGCATTTT. This encodes CASTRGQGASNQPQHF.